The 22 T cell receptor beta chains below were found in one sample sequenced in a study of blood T cell repertoires in COVID-19. Only in-frame clones appear in the TCRdb table, and some are missing; sequencing was by immunoSEQ multiplex PCR. This sample has 75,000 to 100,000 clones; about 75% occur once, and the top ten carry around a tenth. Sequenced: peripheral blood. The receptors stem from a woman aged 80 or over with acute or convalescent COVID-19.

The chain has TRBV19 and TRBJ1-5; unclear D gene. The CDR3 length is 15 residues. Germline V CDR1 and CDR2: LNHDA, SQIVND (reference sequence). Trimming pared 5 bases from V and 0 bases from J, leaving 11 bases between. The CDR3 loop is CASSPAHFSNQPQHF. The CDR3 nucleotides are TGTGCCAGTAGTCCCGCACATTTTAGCAATCAGCCCCAGCATTTT.

V usage is TRBV6-2 or TRBV6-3 and J usage is TRBJ2-2; D gene unclear. Trimming stripped 5 bases from V and 1 base from J, with 11 bases between. The CDR3 sequence is 15 residues long. Germline loops: CDR1 MNHEY, CDR2 SVGEGT. The CDR3 nucleotides are TGTGCCAGCAGTCGCCACTCCGGGAACACCGGGGAGCTGTTTTTT. Amino acid sequence: CASSRHSGNTGELFF.

The chain employs TRBV6-5 and TRBJ1-2; 10 positions match TRBD1. This CDR3 is 14 amino acids long. V shed 6 bases, J shed 7 bases, and the junction held 8 bases outside the gene matches. Germline CDR1 and CDR2: MNHEY and SVGAGI. CDR3 in amino acids: CASRRAGTGVGYTF. CDR3 nucleotides: TGTGCCAGCAGGAGGGCCGGGACAGGGGTTGGCTACACCTTC.

By share, this clone ranks as medium-sized. This chain links TRBV6-2 or TRBV6-3 with TRBJ2-7; 12 nucleotides agree with TRBD2. In germline, CDR1 is MNHEY, CDR2 SVGEGT. The J segment lost 6 bases and the V segment lost 6 bases, leaving 9 bases of the junction unmatched. The CDR3 runs 15 residues. The CDR3: CASSQSTSGSSEQYF. The CDR3 bases are TGTGCCAGCAGCCAATCGACTAGCGGGAGTTCCGAGCAGTACTTC.

The genes are TRBV18 and TRBJ1-5; no firm D call. This CDR3 is built from 14 residues. V lost 8 bases and J lost 1, with 12 bases in between. The germline V gene encodes CDR1 KGHSH and CDR2 LQKENI. This CDR3 is CASRTGDSNQPQHF. CDR3 DNA: TGTGCCAGCCGGACGGGAGACAGCAATCAGCCCCAGCATTTT.

J is TRBJ2-1 and V is TRBV19; D may be TRBD1 (6 bases). V dropped 3 bases and J dropped 0 bases, with 9 bases sitting between them. The CDR3 covers 15 residues. The germline gives CDR1 LNHDA, CDR2 SQIVND (reference sequence). Written as DNA, the CDR3 is TGTGCCAGTAGTATGACAGGTAGCTCCTACAATGAGCAGTTCTTC. Protein product: CASSMTGSSYNEQFF.

The V gene is TRBV5-1, the J gene TRBJ2-7; D gene unclear. The CDR3 contains 15 residues. CDR1 is SGHRS and CDR2 is YFSETQ in the germline V gene. With 5 bases removed from V and 0 bases from J, the gap between germline ends came to 15 bases. In DNA, the CDR3 is TGCGCCAGCAGGCATGAACAGAGTACCTCCTACGAGCAGTACTTC. It specifies CASRHEQSTSYEQYF.

The CDR3 spells CASSLDSRGSGNTIYF. The CDR3 DNA follows: TGTGCCAGCAGCTTAGACTCCAGGGGGTCTGGAAACACCATATATTTT. The chain is built from TRBV7-8 and TRBJ1-3, with 7 bases identical to TRBD1. The J segment lost 1 base and the V segment lost 1 base, leaving 4 bases of the junction unmatched. CDR1 and CDR2 (germline): SGHVS, FQNEAQ. The CDR3 is made up of 16 amino acids.

The rearrangement joins TRBV9 to TRBJ1-3; D possibly corresponds to TRBD1 (5 bases). Germline V gene sequence: CDR1 SGDLS, CDR2 YYNGEE. The CDR3 runs to 16 residues. With 3 bases removed from V and 1 base from J, the gap between germline ends came to 14 bases. CDR3 sequence (DNA): TGTGCCAGCAGCGCCTCCTCCAGGGTATCTGGAAACACCATATATTTT. This codes for CASSASSRVSGNTIYF.

This clone was observed a few times. The chain joins TRBV30 to TRBJ1-5, with a tentative D call TRBD1 (5 bases). Trimming cost V 1 base and J 6 bases, with 10 bases left between them. The CDR3 consists of 13 residues. CDR1 and CDR2 (germline): GTSNPN, SVGIG (reference sequence). CDR3 in DNA: TGTGCCTGGAGTGGGGGACTCGGTCAGCCCCAGCATTTT. It specifies CAWSGGLGQPQHF. Filled out from reference TRBV30 and TRBJ1-5, the complete variable domain reads SQTIHQWPATLVQPVGSPLSLECTVEGTSNPNLYWYRQAAGRGLQLLFYSVGIGQISSEVPQNLSASRPQDRQFILSSKKLLLSDSGFYLCAWSGGLGQPQHFGDGTRLSIL.

The chain joins TRBV18 to TRBJ1-2; D unclear. The CDR3 loop spans 13 amino acids. V was shortened by 1 base and J by 6 bases, with 9 bases between the two germline ends. Looked up from germline, CDR1 is KGHSH and CDR2 is LQKENI. In DNA form, the CDR3 reads TGTGCCAGCTCACCACTTACCCTAGATGGCTACACCTTC. Translation gives CASSPLTLDGYTF.

The chain uses TRBV7-3 and TRBJ2-5, with TRBD2 identical over 11 bases. The CDR3 contains 15 residues. V lost 6 bases to trimming and J lost 4 bases; unmatched junction nucleotides: 7. Germline assignment: CDR1 SGHTA and CDR2 FQGTGA. For the CDR3, the DNA is TGTGCCAGCAGTATGACCGGGACTAGCGGAGAGACCCAGTACTTC. Translated, it gives CASSMTGTSGETQYF.

Comment on this clone: The sample carries other DNA sequences with the same CDR3. The chain combines TRBV15 with TRBJ1-4; a possible D gene is TRBD1 (6 bases). V gave up 0 bases and J gave up 7 bases, with 12 bases separating them. Germline V CDR1 and CDR2: LNHNV, YYDKDF (reference sequence). This CDR3 comprises 15 residues. This CDR3 reads CATSRDRGEGEKLFF. Written as DNA, the CDR3 is TGTGCCACCAGCAGAGACAGGGGTGAGGGTGAAAAACTGTTTTTT.

The chain uses TRBV6-5 and TRBJ2-2; 11 bases are shared with TRBD2. V shed 10 bases and J 6 bases; nucleotides not matched to a gene: 4. CDR3 size: 13 residues. Germline CDR1 is MNHEY and CDR2 is SVGAGI. The DNA of the CDR3 is TGTGCCACTGGTAGCGGGGGGGCCGGGGAGCTGTTTTTT. Its translation: CATGSGGAGELFF.

This clone was found many times. The chain couples TRBV5-5 to TRBJ1-5; D unresolved. The CDR3 runs 15 residues. The V end was cut by 0 bases, the J end by 3 bases, with 10 bases between. CDR1 and CDR2 from the germline V gene are SGHKS and YYEKEE (reference sequence). CDR3 sequence (DNA): TGTGCCAGCAGCTTGGTCGGCGGAACCAATCAGCCCCAGCATTTT. It encodes CASSLVGGTNQPQHF.

This clone has a handful of counts. This rearrangement joins TRBV6-2 or TRBV6-3 to TRBJ2-7; 11 bases line up with TRBD2. The trim removed 2 bases at V and 3 bases at J, leaving 3 bases unmatched. The CDR3 runs to 15 residues. CDR1 is MNHEY and CDR2 is SVGEGT in the germline V gene. The CDR3 bases are TGTGCCAGCAGTTACGCTAGCGGGAGGATCTACGAGCAGTACTTC. Amino acids: CASSYASGRIYEQYF.

V usage is TRBV2 and J usage is TRBJ2-3; tentative D call: TRBD1 (6 bases). Germline V gene data show CDR1 as SNHLY and CDR2 as FYNNEI. The CDR3 is 14 amino acids. Between the trimmed V and J ends, which lost 6 bases and 4 bases, there was a span of 14 bases. CDR3 sequence reads: CASRARGTADTQYF. The CDR3 DNA sequence: TGTGCCAGCAGGGCTAGGGGGACGGCAGATACGCAGTATTTT.

In its sample, this clone was seen once. This chain links TRBV4-3 with TRBJ2-1; TRBD2 agrees at 7 bases. CDR3 size: 14 residues. The germline V gene encodes CDR1 LGHNA and CDR2 YSLEER. With 1 base clipped from V and 9 bases from J, the junction kept 6 bases outside the gene matches. The CDR3 DNA is TGCGCCAGCAGCCAAGGAGCGGGAAGGGGTGAGCAGTTCTTC. Amino acids: CASSQGAGRGEQFF.

The chain is built from TRBV3-1 (or the pseudogene TRBV3-2) and TRBJ2-5; TRBD2 matches at 9 bases. The CDR3 extends over 17 amino acids. Germline CDR1 reads LGHDT; CDR2 reads YNNKEL (reference sequence). Trimming at V came to 1 base and at J to 5 bases, leaving 11 bases not matched to a gene. The CDR3 region has the DNA TGTGCCAGCAGCCAAGCTTCGGGGATAGCGGGAGAGGAGACCCAGTACTTC. This encodes CASSQASGIAGEETQYF.

The chain joins TRBV19 to TRBJ1-1; 7 positions match TRBD1. This CDR3 comprises 13 residues. Trimming removed 4 bases from V and 7 bases from J; junction bases left unmatched: 6. CDR1 and CDR2 (germline): LNHDA, SQIVND (reference sequence). CDR3 in amino acids: CASSTDRPSEAFF. The CDR3 region has the DNA TGTGCCAGTAGTACGGACAGGCCTAGTGAAGCTTTCTTT. Looking up the rest from reference TRBV19 and TRBJ1-1 gives the full variable domain: DGGITQSPKYLFRKEGQNVTLSCEQNLNHDAMYWYRQDPGQGLRLIYYSQIVNDFQKGDIAEGYSVSREKKESFPLTVTSAQKNPTAFYLCASSTDRPSEAFFGQGTRLTVV.

This clone has ten or more counts. V is TRBV7-9 and J is TRBJ1-6; 8 bases are a match to TRBD1. CDR1 is SEHNR and CDR2 is FQNEAQ in the germline V gene (reference sequence). The CDR3 is made up of 14 amino acids. J was trimmed by 8 bases and V by 5 bases; bases with no gene match: 5. The CDR3 spells CASSPGQGHSPLHF. CDR3 DNA: TGTGCCAGCAGCCCCGGACAGGGCCATTCACCCCTCCACTTT.

This clone was counted a few times. This chain joins TRBV7-2 and TRBJ1-1; 7 nucleotides align to TRBD1. With V trimmed by 6 bases and J by 1 base, 5 bases remained unmatched. In germline, CDR1 is SGHTA, CDR2 FQGNSA. The CDR3 covers 14 residues. CDR3 nucleotides: TGTGCCAGCAGGTATAACAGGGGGAACACTGAAGCTTTCTTT. Protein product: CASRYNRGNTEAFF. The full variable domain, with the rest looked up from reference TRBV7-2 and TRBJ1-1, is GAGVSQSPSNKVTEKGKDVELRCDPISGHTALYWYRQSLGQGLEFLIYFQGNSAPDKSGLPSDRFSAERTGGSVSTLTIQRTQQEDSAVYLCASRYNRGNTEAFFGQGTRLTVV.